This TCR beta chain was recovered during a study of PD-L1 blockade in urothelial cancer. Per germline, CDR1 SGHTA and CDR2 FQGTGA. This CDR3 region has 15 residues. Trimming removed 6 bases from V and 3 bases from J; junction bases left unmatched: 6. Only a few counts were recorded for this clone. Using immunoSEQ multiplex PCR, the repertoire was profiled, and TCRdb retains in-frame clones only, with some absent. The table shows roughly 91,000 clones, with more than 75% occurring only once. Time point denoted: pretreatment peripheral blood. Urothelial carcinoma, locally advanced or metastatic, affected the patients.

The V call is TRBV7-3, the J call TRBJ2-1; TRBD1 matches 9 bases. The source material was PBMCs, sampled around atezolizumab (anti-PD-L1) treatment. The receptor comes from a man aged 55 to 70 with urothelial cancer. The CDR3 is CASSSGTGSYNEQFF. The DNA for the CDR3 is TGTGCCAGCAGTTCCGGGACAGGGAGCTACAATGAGCAGTTCTTC.